A single sample is the source of the 8 T cell receptor beta chains below, sequenced in a study of cytomegalovirus exposure and HLA in healthy donors. The PCR used 60 Vbeta and 13 Jbeta primers. Using immunoSEQ multiplex PCR, the repertoire was profiled, and TCRdb retains in-frame clones only, with some absent. The sample lists around 74,000 clones, around 80% seen once, with about 2.5% in the top ten. Sequenced input: PBMCs. All receptors derive from a man aged 25-45 years in good health and CMV-seronegative.

The rearrangement uses TRBV7-9 and TRBJ2-1, with TRBD1 matching over 8 bases. This CDR3 spans 16 amino acids. The ends lost 4 bases at V and 6 bases at J; junction bases unmatched: 11. Germline CDR1 and CDR2: SEHNR and FQNEAQ (reference sequence). In DNA form, the CDR3 reads TGTGCCAGCAGCTCTACCTCCGGGACAGGTATCAATGAGCAGTTCTTC. Its protein product is CASSSTSGTGINEQFF.

The chain combines TRBV11-3 with TRBJ2-1, with a tentative D call TRBD2 (5 bases). The CDR3 has 14 amino acids. In germline, CDR1 is SGHNT, CDR2 YENEEA. Between the trimmed V and J ends, which lost 0 bases and 9 bases, there was a span of 12 bases. The CDR3 sequence is CASSLDGPSSEQFF. CDR3 nucleotide sequence: TGTGCCAGCAGCTTAGATGGGCCTAGCTCTGAGCAGTTCTTC.

The CDR3 here is CASSREGNRVYGYTF. The DNA of the CDR3 is TGTGCCAGCAGCCGGGAGGGTAACAGGGTGTATGGCTACACCTTC. The V gene is TRBV5-4, the J gene TRBJ1-2; D may be TRBD1 (6 bases). Per germline, CDR1 SGHNT and CDR2 YYREEE (reference sequence). This CDR3 spans 15 amino acids. V was pared by 4 bases and J by 5 bases, with 18 bases between.

CDR3 nucleotides: TGCGCCAGCAGCCAAGATGAAGGGGGTAAGATCTCCTACGAGCAGTACTTC. The encoded protein is CASSQDEGGKISYEQYF. The V gene is TRBV4-3, the J gene TRBJ2-7; D perhaps matches TRBD1 (6 bases). The CDR3 totals 17 residues. The germline gives CDR1 LGHNA, CDR2 YSLEER. V was cut by 0 bases and J by 0 bases, with 15 bases left in between.

The genes are TRBV7-9 and TRBJ2-3; D unresolved. CDR1 is SEHNR and CDR2 is FQNEAQ in the germline V gene (reference sequence). V lost 4 bases and J 0 bases, leaving 11 bases between the germline ends. The CDR3 totals 15 residues. CDR3 sequence (DNA): TGTGCCAGCAGCTCATACTGGTCTAGCACAGATACGCAGTATTTT. Its translation: CASSSYWSSTDTQYF.

This clone turned up a few times. V and J are TRBV30 and TRBJ2-7; D might be TRBD1 (5 bases). Germline CDR1 is GTSNPN and CDR2 is SVGIG (reference sequence). The V end lost 0 bases, the J end lost 5 bases, and 11 bases lay between the germline ends. The CDR3 is 13 amino acids. This chain's CDR3 is CAWSVDSSNEQYF. CDR3 DNA sequence: TGTGCCTGGAGTGTAGACAGTTCGAACGAGCAGTACTTC.

V and J are TRBV7-2 and TRBJ1-4; TRBD1 matches 9 bases. With V trimmed by 7 bases and J by 15 bases, 9 bases remained unmatched. The germline V gene encodes CDR1 SGHTA and CDR2 FQGNSA. This CDR3 is 12 amino acids long. CDR3 sequence (DNA): TGTGCCAGCACCAAAGAGACAGGGGGAATGTTTTTT. Translated: CASTKETGGMFF.

V usage is TRBV7-3 and J usage is TRBJ1-1; 7 bases map to TRBD1. This CDR3 is built from 13 residues. V was clipped by 5 bases and J by 5 bases; unmatched bases: 5. Germline CDR1 SGHTA, CDR2 FQGTGA. CDR3 sequence: CASSRQGWTEAFF. The CDR3 nucleotides read TGTGCCAGCAGCCGACAGGGTTGGACTGAAGCTTTCTTT.